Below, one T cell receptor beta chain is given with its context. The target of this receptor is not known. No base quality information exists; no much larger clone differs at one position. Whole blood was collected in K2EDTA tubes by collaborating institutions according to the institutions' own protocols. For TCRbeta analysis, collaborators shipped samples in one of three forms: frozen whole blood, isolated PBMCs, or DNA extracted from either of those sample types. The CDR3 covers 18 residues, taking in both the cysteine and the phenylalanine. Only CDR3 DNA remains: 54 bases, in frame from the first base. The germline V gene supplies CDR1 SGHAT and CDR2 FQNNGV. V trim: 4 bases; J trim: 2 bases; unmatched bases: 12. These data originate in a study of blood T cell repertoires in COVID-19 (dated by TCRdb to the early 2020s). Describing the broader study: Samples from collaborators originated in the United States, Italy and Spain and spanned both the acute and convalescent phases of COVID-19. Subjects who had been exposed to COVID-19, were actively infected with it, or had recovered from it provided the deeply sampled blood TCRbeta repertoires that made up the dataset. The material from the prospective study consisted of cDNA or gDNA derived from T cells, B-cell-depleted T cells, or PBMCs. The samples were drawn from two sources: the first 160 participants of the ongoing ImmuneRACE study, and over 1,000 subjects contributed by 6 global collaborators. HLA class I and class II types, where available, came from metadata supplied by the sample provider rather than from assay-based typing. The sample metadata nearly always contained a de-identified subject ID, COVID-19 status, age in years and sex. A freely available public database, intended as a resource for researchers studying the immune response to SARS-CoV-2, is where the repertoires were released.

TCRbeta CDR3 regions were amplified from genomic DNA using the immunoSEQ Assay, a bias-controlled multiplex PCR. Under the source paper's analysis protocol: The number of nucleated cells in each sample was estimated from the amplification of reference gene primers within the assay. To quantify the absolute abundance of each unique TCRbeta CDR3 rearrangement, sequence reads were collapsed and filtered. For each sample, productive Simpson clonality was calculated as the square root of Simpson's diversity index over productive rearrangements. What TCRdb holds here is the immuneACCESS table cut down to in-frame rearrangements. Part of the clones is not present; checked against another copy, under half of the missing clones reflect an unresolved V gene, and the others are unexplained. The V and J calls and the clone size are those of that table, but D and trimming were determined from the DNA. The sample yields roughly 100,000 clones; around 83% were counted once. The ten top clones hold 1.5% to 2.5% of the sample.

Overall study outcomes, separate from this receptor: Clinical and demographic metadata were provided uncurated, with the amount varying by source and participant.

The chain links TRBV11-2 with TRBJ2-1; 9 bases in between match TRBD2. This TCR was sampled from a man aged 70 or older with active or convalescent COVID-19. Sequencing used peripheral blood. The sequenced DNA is TGTGCCAGCAGCTATCGTAGCGGGGGTCTTGTGACCTACAATGAGCAGTTCTTC. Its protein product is CASSYRSGGLVTYNEQFF.